What follows are 25 T cell receptor beta chains derived from one specimen sequenced in a study of OX40 agonist ivuxolimab in advanced cancers. TCRdb keeps only in-frame clones here, not all; method: immunoSEQ multiplex PCR. The table shows roughly 74,000 clones, with 90% to 95% occurring only once. Material: CD4+ or CD8+ T cells sorted from blood, obtained in a trial of the OX40 agonist ivuxolimab. All receptors derive from an adult with an advanced solid tumor such as melanoma, head and neck, liver or kidney cancer.

The chain recombines TRBV6-5 with TRBJ2-1, with D possibly called TRBD1 or TRBD2 (6 bases each). The V and J ends lost 5 bases and 7 bases respectively, with 18 bases between them. CDR1 is MNHEY, CDR2 SVGAGI, per germline. The CDR3 contains 15 residues. In DNA form, the CDR3 reads TGTGCCAGCAGTCCCTCTAGGGGGGCCAATAATGAGCAGTTCTTC. It specifies CASSPSRGANNEQFF.

This chain links TRBV14 with TRBJ2-7; D uncertain. The V end was cut by 1 base, the J end by 2 bases, with 9 bases between. Germline CDR1 and CDR2: SGHDN and FVKESK. This CDR3 has 14 amino acids. The CDR3 sequence is CASSQADGPYEQYF. The CDR3 coding sequence is TGTGCCAGCAGCCAAGCGGACGGACCCTACGAGCAGTACTTC.

The V and J genes are TRBV15 and TRBJ2-1; 10 positions agree with TRBD2. Germline loops: CDR1 LNHNV, CDR2 YYDKDF (reference sequence). CDR3 length: 17 residues. The junction had 9 bases not matched to a gene; V was cut back by 0 bases and J by 7 bases. CDR3 sequence reads: CATSRDRASGSYNEQFF. The CDR3 DNA follows: TGTGCCACCAGCAGAGATCGGGCTAGCGGGAGTTATAATGAGCAGTTCTTC.

The chain links TRBV13 to TRBJ2-3; D might be TRBD1 (6 bases). V was cut by 5 bases and J by 4 bases, with 13 bases left in between. The CDR3 totals 14 residues. Germline V gene data show CDR1 as PRHDT and CDR2 as FYEKMQ (reference sequence). CDR3 nucleotides: TGTGCCAGCAGCCCCGGACAGTACCCAGATACGCAGTATTTT. Translation gives CASSPGQYPDTQYF.

This clone was counted a few times. One end of the junction does not line up with germline, which may come from a read error. This chain uses TRBV29-1 with TRBJ1-1; D perhaps matches TRBD1 (5 bases). From germline, CDR1 is SQVTM and CDR2 ANQGSEA. The CDR3 is 13 residues long. CDR3 loop: CSSPGGIHTEAFF. DNA of the CDR3: TGTAGCTCCCCGGGGGGAATACACACTGAAGCTTTCTTT.

This chain links TRBV5-5 with TRBJ2-7; D remains unclear. The CDR3 consists of 13 residues. The germline V and J ends were trimmed by 0 bases and 1 base, with 5 bases remaining between them. CDR1 is SGHKS, CDR2 YYEKEE, per germline (reference sequence). The CDR3 coding sequence is TGTGCCAGCAGCTTGGCCAAGTCCTACGAGCAGTACTTC. It translates to CASSLAKSYEQYF.

This chain joins TRBV28 and TRBJ1-2; 7 nucleotides match TRBD1. The germline gives CDR1 MDHEN, CDR2 SYDVKM. This CDR3 has 12 residues. Trimming removed 5 bases from V and 8 bases from J; junction bases left unmatched: 5. CDR3: CASSEGAQGYTF. Written as DNA, the CDR3 is TGTGCCAGCAGTGAGGGGGCTCAAGGCTACACCTTC.

This clone was seen a single time. The rearrangement joins TRBV6-5 to TRBJ1-5; D unclear. The V end was cut by 6 bases, the J end by 5 bases, with 17 bases between. The CDR3 runs 15 residues. Germline V gives CDR1 MNHEY, CDR2 SVGAGI. CDR3 nucleotide sequence: TGTGCCAGCAGCTCCAATGTCATGGGGTATCAGCCCCAGCATTTT. Amino acid sequence: CASSSNVMGYQPQHF.

V is TRBV7-8 and J is TRBJ2-3, with D perhaps matching TRBD1 (5 bases). Trimming removed 3 bases from V and 2 bases from J, with 18 bases in between. Germline values: CDR1 SGHVS, CDR2 FQNEAQ. This CDR3 is built from 17 residues. The DNA for the CDR3 is TGTGCCAGCAGCTTGGAGACAGTTTTAGCCGTCACAGATACGCAGTATTTT. This translates into CASSLETVLAVTDTQYF.

As concerns this clone: One end of the junction is discordant with germline, which a read error may explain. The chain couples TRBV15 to TRBJ2-1; 9 nucleotides align to TRBD2. CDR1 and CDR2 from the germline V gene are LNHNV and YYDKDF (reference sequence). The CDR3 runs to 13 residues. CDR3 DNA sequence: TGTGCCACCAGCAGAGAAGCTAGCGGGAATCTTCTCTTC. Its protein is CATSREASGNLLF. The variable domain in full, with the rest retrieved from reference TRBV15 and TRBJ2-1, is DAMVIQNPRYQVTQFGKPVTLSCSQTLNHNVMYWYQQKSSQAPKLLFHYYDKDFNNEADTPDNFQSRRPNTSFCFLDIRSPGLGDTAMYLCATSREASGNLLFGPGTRLTVL.

This rearrangement joins TRBV7-2 to TRBJ1-5; D gene uncertain. V dropped 8 bases and J dropped 4 bases, with 9 bases sitting between them. Looked up from germline, CDR1 is SGHTA and CDR2 is FQGNSA. The length of the CDR3 is 12 residues. This CDR3 reads CASSSGNQPQHF. The CDR3 region has the DNA TGTGCCAGCTCCAGTGGTAATCAGCCCCAGCATTTT.

V is TRBV7-8 and J is TRBJ1-1; 7 bases agree with TRBD1. CDR3 length: 13 amino acids. The V and J ends lost 6 bases and 5 bases, in that order; junction bases with no gene match: 6. Germline CDR1 SGHVS, CDR2 FQNEAQ. CDR3 sequence: CASSPYRGTEAFF. DNA of the CDR3: TGTGCCAGCAGTCCCTACAGGGGAACTGAAGCTTTCTTT.

CDR3 bases: TGTGCCAGCAGTTTAGCCCAGGGGTTCGATGGCTACACCTTC. It encodes CASSLAQGFDGYTF. The genes are TRBV27 and TRBJ1-2; TRBD1 might be the D (6 bases). Germline values: CDR1 MNHEY, CDR2 SMNVEV (reference sequence). Trimming cost V 2 bases and J 6 bases, with 13 bases left between them. The CDR3 sequence is 14 residues long.

J is TRBJ1-4 and V is TRBV10-3, with a tentative D call TRBD1 (5 bases). This CDR3 has 14 residues. V gave up 5 bases and J gave up 5 bases, with 12 bases separating them. CDR1 and CDR2 (germline): ENHRY, SYGVKD. CDR3 protein: CAISRDRANEKLFF. The CDR3 nucleotides read TGTGCCATCAGTCGGGACCGAGCAAATGAAAAACTGTTTTTT.

V is TRBV4-1 and J is TRBJ1-3; D ambiguous. V was cut by 3 bases and J by 6 bases, with 6 bases left in between. This CDR3 region has 12 residues. Germline V gene data show CDR1 as MGHRA and CDR2 as YSYEKL. CDR3: CASSQGVNTIYF. CDR3 nucleotide sequence: TGCGCCAGCAGCCAGGGAGTAAACACCATATATTTT.

The gene calls are TRBV18 and TRBJ2-1; the match to TRBD1 covers 8 bases. J gave up 2 bases and V 2 bases, and 2 bases lay outside the gene matches. CDR1 is KGHSH, CDR2 LQKENI, per germline. The CDR3 has 15 amino acids. CDR3 nucleotides: TGTGCCAGCTCACCAGACAGGGGCCCCTACAATGAGCAGTTCTTC. This translates into CASSPDRGPYNEQFF.

This clone occurred a few times. The same CDR3 can be traced to other DNA sequences in this sample. This CDR3 is CASSLEGNTEAFF. Written as DNA, the CDR3 is TGTGCCAGCAGCTTGGAAGGCAACACTGAAGCTTTCTTT. This chain uses TRBV7-9 with TRBJ1-1; D remains unclear. V was clipped by 3 bases and J by 2 bases, with 7 bases between them. The CDR3 extends over 13 amino acids. The V gene's germline CDR1 is SEHNR and CDR2 FQNEAQ (reference sequence).

This clone occurred once. This chain links TRBV10-2 with TRBJ1-1; 11 nucleotides align to TRBD1. This CDR3 is 13 amino acids long. J was trimmed by 4 bases and V by 8 bases; bases with no gene match: 3. CDR1 and CDR2 from the germline V gene are WSHSY and SAAADI. The CDR3 reads CASGGTGGTEAFF. Written as DNA, the CDR3 is TGCGCCAGCGGCGGGACAGGGGGCACTGAAGCTTTCTTT.

The chain links TRBV5-5 to TRBJ2-1; TRBD2 might be the D (5 bases). CDR1 and CDR2 (germline): SGHKS, YYEKEE (reference sequence). The CDR3 is 14 residues long. Trimming pared 0 bases from V and 12 bases from J, leaving 16 bases between. The CDR3 reads CASSLVLLRGPQFF. The CDR3 DNA sequence: TGTGCCAGCAGCTTGGTGCTCCTTCGGGGTCCGCAGTTCTTC.

The V call is TRBV9, the J call TRBJ2-1; unclear D gene. The V and J ends lost 2 bases and 9 bases respectively, with 6 bases between them. Germline CDR1 and CDR2: SGDLS and YYNGEE. There are 11 residues in the CDR3. CDR3: CASSVGFEQFF. CDR3 DNA sequence: TGTGCCAGCAGCGTCGGTTTTGAGCAGTTCTTC.

The V call is TRBV29-1, the J call TRBJ1-1, with D perhaps matching TRBD1 (6 bases). There are 14 residues in the CDR3. CDR1 is SQVTM and CDR2 is ANQGSEA in the germline V gene. V was shortened by 6 bases and J by 5 bases, with 19 bases between the two germline ends. The CDR3 reads CSVPPGRGITEAFF. The CDR3 DNA sequence: TGCAGCGTCCCACCGGGAAGGGGGATAACTGAAGCTTTCTTT.

This chain uses TRBV7-6 with TRBJ1-4; D gene unclear. The CDR3 loop spans 13 amino acids. Germline CDR1 is SGHVS and CDR2 is FNYEAQ. Trimming shortened V by 1 base and J by 4 bases, and 4 bases separated the two germline ends. This chain's CDR3 is CASSLGLNEKLFF. The CDR3 DNA is TGTGCCAGCAGCTTAGGACTTAATGAAAAACTGTTTTTT.

The J gene is TRBJ1-1, the V gene TRBV6-1, with 7 bases fitting TRBD1. J gave up 3 bases and V 2 bases, and 3 bases lay outside the gene matches. Germline loops: CDR1 MNHNS, CDR2 SASEGT. This CDR3 contains 14 residues. The CDR3 is CASSEHTGDTEAFF. CDR3 DNA: TGTGCCAGCAGTGAACATACAGGGGACACTGAAGCTTTCTTT.

The chain links TRBV27 to TRBJ2-7, with unresolved D. Trimming shortened V by 5 bases and J by 4 bases, and 9 bases separated the two germline ends. The CDR3 runs 12 residues. In germline, CDR1 is MNHEY, CDR2 SMNVEV (reference sequence). The CDR3, as DNA: TGTGCCAGCAGTCCCGCCCCTTACGAGCAGTACTTC. This codes for CASSPAPYEQYF.

The chain employs TRBV29-1 and TRBJ1-1; 7 bases map to TRBD1. This CDR3 spans 12 amino acids. V was pared by 4 bases and J by 7 bases, with 6 bases of the junction left unmatched. Germline V gene lookup returns CDR1 SQVTM and CDR2 ANQGSEA. The CDR3 here is CSVVGGSGEAFF. For the CDR3, the DNA is TGCAGCGTTGTAGGGGGCTCGGGTGAAGCTTTCTTT.